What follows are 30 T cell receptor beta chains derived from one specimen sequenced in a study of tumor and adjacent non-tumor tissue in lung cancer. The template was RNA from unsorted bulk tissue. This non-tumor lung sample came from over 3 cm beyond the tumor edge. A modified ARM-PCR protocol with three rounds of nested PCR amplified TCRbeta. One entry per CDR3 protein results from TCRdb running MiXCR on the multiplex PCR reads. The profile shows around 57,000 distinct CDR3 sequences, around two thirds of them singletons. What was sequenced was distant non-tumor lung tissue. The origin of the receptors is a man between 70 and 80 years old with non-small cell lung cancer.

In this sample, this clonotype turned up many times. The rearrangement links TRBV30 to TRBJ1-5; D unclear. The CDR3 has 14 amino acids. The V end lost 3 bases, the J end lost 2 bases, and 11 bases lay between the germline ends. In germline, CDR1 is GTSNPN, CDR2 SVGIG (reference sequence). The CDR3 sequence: CAWSLEGGNQPQHF. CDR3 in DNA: TGTGCCTGGAGCTTAGAAGGAGGCAATCAGCCCCAGCATTTT.

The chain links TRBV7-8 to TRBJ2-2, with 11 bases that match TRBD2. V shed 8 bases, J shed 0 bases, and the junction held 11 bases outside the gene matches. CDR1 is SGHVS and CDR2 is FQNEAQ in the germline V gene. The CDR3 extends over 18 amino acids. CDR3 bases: TGTGCCAGCCGCACTCCGACTAGCGGGGTGGCGAACACCGGGGAGCTGTTTTTT. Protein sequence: CASRTPTSGVANTGELFF.

The CDR3 DNA reads TGTGCCAGCAGCGAACATAGCGGGGGATCCTACCGGCAGTACTTC. Translated: CASSEHSGGSYRQYF. The chain employs TRBV11-1 and TRBJ2-7; 9 bases agree with TRBD2. This CDR3 is built from 15 residues. V shed 5 bases and J 9 bases; nucleotides not matched to a gene: 14. Germline-derived CDR1 and CDR2 are SGHAT and FQDESV (reference sequence).

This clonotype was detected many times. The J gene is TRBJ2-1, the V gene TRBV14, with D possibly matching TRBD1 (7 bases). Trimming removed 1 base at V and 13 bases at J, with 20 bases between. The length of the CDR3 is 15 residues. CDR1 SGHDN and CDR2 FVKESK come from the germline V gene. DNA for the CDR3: TGTGCCAGCAGCCAAGTACCAGGGGGGCAGGTCGTTCAGTTCTTC. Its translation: CASSQVPGGQVVQFF.

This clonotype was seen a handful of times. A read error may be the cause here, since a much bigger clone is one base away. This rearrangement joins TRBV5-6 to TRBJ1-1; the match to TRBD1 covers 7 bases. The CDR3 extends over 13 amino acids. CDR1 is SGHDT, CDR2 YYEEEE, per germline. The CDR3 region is CACSTKDREEAFF. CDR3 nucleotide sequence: TGTGCCTGCAGCACCAAAGACAGGGAGGAAGCTTTCTTT. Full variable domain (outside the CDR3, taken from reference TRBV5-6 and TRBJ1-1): DAGVTQSPTHLIKTRGQQVTLRCSPKSGHDTVSWYQQALGQGPQFIFQYYEEEERQRGNFPDRFSGHQFPNYSSELNVNALLLGDSALYLCACSTKDREEAFFGQGTRLTVV.

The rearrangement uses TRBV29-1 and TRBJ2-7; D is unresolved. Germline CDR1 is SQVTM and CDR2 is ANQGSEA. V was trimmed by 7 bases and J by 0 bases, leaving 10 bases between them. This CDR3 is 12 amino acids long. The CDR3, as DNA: TGCAGCGCCGCCCTCAACTCCTACGAGCAGTACTTC. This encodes CSAALNSYEQYF.

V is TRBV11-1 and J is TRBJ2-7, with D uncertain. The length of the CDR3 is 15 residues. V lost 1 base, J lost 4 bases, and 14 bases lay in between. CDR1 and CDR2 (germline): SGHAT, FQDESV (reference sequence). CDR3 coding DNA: TGTGCCAGCAGCTTAGGACTGGCGAGCTTATACGAGCAGTACTTC. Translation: CASSLGLASLYEQYF.

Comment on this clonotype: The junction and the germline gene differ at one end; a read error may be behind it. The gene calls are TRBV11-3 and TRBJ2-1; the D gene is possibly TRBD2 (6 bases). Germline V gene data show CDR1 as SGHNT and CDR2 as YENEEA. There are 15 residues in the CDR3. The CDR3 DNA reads TGTGCCAGCAGCCTTCTAGCGTGGGTTAACGATGAGCAGCTCTTC. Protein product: CASSLLAWVNDEQLF.

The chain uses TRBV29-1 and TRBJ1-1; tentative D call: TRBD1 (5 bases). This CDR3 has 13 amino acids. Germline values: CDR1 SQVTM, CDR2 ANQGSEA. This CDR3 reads CNVSGLSSTEAFF. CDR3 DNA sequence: TGCAACGTCTCGGGACTCTCCAGCACTGAAGCTTTCTTT. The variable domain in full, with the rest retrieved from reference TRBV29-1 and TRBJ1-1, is SAVISQKPSRDICQRGTSLTIQCQVDSQVTMMFWYRQQPGQSLTLIATANQGSEATYESGFVIDKFPISRPNLTFSTLTVSNMSPEDSSIYLCNVSGLSSTEAFFGQGTRLTVV.

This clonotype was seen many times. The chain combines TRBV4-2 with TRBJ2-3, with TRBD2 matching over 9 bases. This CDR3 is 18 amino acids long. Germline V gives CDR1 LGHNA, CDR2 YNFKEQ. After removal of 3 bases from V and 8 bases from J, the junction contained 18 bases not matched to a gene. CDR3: CASSHPNSGSGTSGTQYF. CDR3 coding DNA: TGTGCCAGCAGCCACCCCAATAGCGGGAGTGGGACGTCTGGTACGCAGTATTTT.

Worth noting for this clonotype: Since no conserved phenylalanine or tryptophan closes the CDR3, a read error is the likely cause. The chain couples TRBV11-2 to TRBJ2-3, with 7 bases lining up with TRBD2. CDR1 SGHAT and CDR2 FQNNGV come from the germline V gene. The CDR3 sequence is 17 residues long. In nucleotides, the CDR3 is TGTGCCAGCAGCCTAGAAATGGGGAGGGATAGAACAGATACGCAGTATCTT. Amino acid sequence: CASSLEMGRDRTDTQYL.

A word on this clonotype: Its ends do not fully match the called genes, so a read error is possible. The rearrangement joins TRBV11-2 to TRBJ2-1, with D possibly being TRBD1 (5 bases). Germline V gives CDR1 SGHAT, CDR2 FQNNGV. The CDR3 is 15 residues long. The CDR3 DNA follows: TGCGCCAGCAGCTTAAGGACAAGTCTTTGCAATGAGCAGTTCTTC. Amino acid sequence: CASSLRTSLCNEQFF.

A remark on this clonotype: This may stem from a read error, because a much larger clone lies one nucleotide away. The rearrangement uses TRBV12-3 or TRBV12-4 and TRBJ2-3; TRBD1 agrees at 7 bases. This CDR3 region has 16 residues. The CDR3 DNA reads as TGTGCCAGCAGTTTATCGGTGACAGGGTTCACAGATACGCAGTGTTTT. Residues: CASSLSVTGFTDTQCF.

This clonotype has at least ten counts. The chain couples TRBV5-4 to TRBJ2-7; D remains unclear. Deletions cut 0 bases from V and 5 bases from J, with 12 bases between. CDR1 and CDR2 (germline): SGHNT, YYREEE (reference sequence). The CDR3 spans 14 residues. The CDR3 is CASSLDDASDEQYF. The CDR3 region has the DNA TGTGCCAGCAGCTTGGACGACGCCTCGGACGAGCAGTACTTC.

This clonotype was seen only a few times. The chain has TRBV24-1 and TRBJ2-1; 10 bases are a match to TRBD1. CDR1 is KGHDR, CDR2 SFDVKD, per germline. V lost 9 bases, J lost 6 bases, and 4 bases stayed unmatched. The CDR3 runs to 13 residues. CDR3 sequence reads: CATGDRGINEQFF. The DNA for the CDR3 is TGTGCCACCGGGGACAGGGGAATCAATGAGCAGTTCTTC.

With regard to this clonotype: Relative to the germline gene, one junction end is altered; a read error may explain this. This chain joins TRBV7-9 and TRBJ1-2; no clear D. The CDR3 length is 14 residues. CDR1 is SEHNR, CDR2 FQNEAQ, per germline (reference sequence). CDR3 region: CAGSPAATDYGYTF. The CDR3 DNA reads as TGTGCCGGCAGCCCGGCAGCCACAGACTATGGCTACACCTTC.

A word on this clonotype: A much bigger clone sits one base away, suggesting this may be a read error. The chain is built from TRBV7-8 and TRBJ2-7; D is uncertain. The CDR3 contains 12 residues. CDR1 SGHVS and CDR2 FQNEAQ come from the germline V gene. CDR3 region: CVSSLDTYEQYF. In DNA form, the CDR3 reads TGTGTCAGCAGCTTAGACACCTACGAGCAGTACTTC.

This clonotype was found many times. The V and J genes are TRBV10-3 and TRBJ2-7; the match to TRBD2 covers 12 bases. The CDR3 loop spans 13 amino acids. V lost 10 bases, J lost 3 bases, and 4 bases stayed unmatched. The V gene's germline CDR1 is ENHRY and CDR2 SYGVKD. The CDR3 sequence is CATGTSGLYEQYF. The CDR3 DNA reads TGTGCCACCGGGACTAGCGGGCTCTACGAGCAGTACTTC.

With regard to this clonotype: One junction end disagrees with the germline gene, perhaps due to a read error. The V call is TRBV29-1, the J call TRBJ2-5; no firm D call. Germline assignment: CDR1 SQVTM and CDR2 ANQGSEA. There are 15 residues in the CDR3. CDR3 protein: CSAVVPLRMKETHYF. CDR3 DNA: TGCAGCGCTGTAGTTCCGCTAAGAATGAAAGAGACCCACTACTTC.

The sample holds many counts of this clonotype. The CDR3 sequence is CASGRGSYEQYF. CDR3 coding DNA: TGTGCCAGCGGTAGGGGAAGCTACGAGCAGTACTTC. The rearrangement uses TRBV19 and TRBJ2-7, with a tentative D call TRBD1 (5 bases). The germline V gene has CDR1 LNHDA and CDR2 SQIVND (reference sequence). The length of the CDR3 is 12 residues. The V end was cut by 9 bases, the J end by 3 bases, with 12 bases between.

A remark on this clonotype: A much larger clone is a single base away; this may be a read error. CDR3 sequence reads: CACIMADTQYF. In DNA form, the CDR3 reads TGTGCCTGCATAATGGCGGATACGCAGTATTTT. The chain combines TRBV5-4 with TRBJ2-3; no reliable D call. The V and J ends lost 10 bases and 6 bases respectively, with 12 bases between them. This CDR3 contains 11 residues. Germline V CDR1 and CDR2: SGHNT, YYREEE (reference sequence).

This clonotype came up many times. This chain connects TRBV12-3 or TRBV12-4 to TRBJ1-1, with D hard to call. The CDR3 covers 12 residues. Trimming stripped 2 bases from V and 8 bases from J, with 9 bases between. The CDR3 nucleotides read TGTGCCAGCAGTTTAAGGCCAGCAGAAGCTTTCTTT. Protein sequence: CASSLRPAEAFF.

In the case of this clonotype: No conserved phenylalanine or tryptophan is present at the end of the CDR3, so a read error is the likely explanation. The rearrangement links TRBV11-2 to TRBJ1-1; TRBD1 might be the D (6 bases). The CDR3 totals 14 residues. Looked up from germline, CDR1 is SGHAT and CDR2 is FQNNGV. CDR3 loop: CTSSKTQGGTEAFS. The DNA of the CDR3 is TGTACCAGTAGCAAGACCCAAGGGGGGACTGAAGCTTTCTCT.

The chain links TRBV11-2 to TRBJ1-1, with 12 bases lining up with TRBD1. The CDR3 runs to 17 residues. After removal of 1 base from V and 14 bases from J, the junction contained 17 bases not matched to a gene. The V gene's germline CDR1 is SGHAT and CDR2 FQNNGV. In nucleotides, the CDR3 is TGTGCCAGCAGCTTAGTCAGGGACAGGGGGCAGTACACTGAGGCGTTCTTT. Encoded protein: CASSLVRDRGQYTEAFF.

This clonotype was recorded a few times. CDR3 region: CASSSNWGGVEGYTF. The CDR3 nucleotides are TGTGCCAGCAGTTCAAACTGGGGGGGCGTAGAAGGCTACACCTTC. The chain links TRBV28 to TRBJ1-2, with a possible D match to TRBD1 (6 bases). Trimming removed 4 bases from V and 8 bases from J, with 20 bases in between. CDR1 is MDHEN and CDR2 is SYDVKM in the germline V gene. This CDR3 contains 15 residues.

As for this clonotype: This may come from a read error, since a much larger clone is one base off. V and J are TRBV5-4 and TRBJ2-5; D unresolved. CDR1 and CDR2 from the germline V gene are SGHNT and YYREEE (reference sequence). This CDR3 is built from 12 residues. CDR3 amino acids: CASSFSSETKYF. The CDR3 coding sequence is TGTGCCAGCAGCTTCAGTTCTGAGACCAAGTACTTC.

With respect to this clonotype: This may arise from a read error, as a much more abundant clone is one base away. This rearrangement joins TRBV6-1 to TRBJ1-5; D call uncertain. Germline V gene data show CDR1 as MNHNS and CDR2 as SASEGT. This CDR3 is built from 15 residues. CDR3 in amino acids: CASSVTVYSNHPQHF. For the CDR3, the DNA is TGTGCCAGCAGTGTGACGGTTTATAGCAATCATCCCCAGCATTTT.

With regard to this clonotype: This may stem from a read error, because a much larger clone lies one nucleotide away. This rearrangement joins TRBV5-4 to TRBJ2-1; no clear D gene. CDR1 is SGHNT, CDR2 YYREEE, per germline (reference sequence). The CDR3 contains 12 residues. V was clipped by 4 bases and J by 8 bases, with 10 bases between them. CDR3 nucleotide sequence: TGTGCCAGCAGCGAACGGGTGGATGAGCAGTTCTTC. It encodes CASSERVDEQFF.

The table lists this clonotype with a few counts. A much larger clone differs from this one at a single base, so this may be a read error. CDR3 sequence reads: CASSQYRGNEEFF. The CDR3 nucleotides read TGTGCCAGCAGCCAATACAGGGGTAATGAGGAGTTCTTC. The chain couples TRBV6-1 to TRBJ2-1; 7 bases align to TRBD1. The length of the CDR3 is 13 residues. Germline CDR1 is MNHNS and CDR2 is SASEGT.

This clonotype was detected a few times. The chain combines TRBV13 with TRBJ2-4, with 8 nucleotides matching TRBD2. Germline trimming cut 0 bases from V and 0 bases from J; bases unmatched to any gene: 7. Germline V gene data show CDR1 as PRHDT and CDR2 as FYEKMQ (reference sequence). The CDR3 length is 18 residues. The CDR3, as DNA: TGTGCCAGCAGCTTAGGAGAGCGGGGGCGAGTAGCCAAAAACATTCAGTACTTC. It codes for CASSLGERGRVAKNIQYF.